This TCR beta chain was found in a study of T-cell reconstitution after alpha-beta-depleted transplantation in children. This clonotype came up many times. Its specificity is unknown. Overall study findings and caveats: For some patients, TCRbeta diversity was high at day 60 because of recipient T cells and thymic progenitors that survived. The study reportedly traced alpha-beta T cells about two months after transplant to several hundred expanded graft clones. T-cell counts and diversity were attributed mostly to newly produced T cells one year after transplant.

The CDR3 loop spans 12 amino acids. Germline CDR1 and CDR2: DFQATT and SNEGSKA (reference sequence). Trimming removed 6 bases from V and 0 bases from J, with 9 bases in between. It was with unique molecular identifiers that the TCRbeta library was prepared. In TCRdb, the PCR reads were re-called with MiXCR into one record per CDR3 protein. The top ten hold 15% to 20% of the sample, which has roughly 70,000 distinct CDR3 sequences, 4.9% seen once. This clonotype originated in a boy under two years old who had a stem cell transplant for acute myeloid leukemia, so the T cells may come from the graft donor. The chain employs TRBV20-1 and TRBJ2-7; D may be TRBD2 (5 bases). Sequenced material: PBMCs, mostly from graft donor cells, taken 180 days after TCRalphabeta/CD19-depleted stem cell transplant. Here the CDR3 reads CSAEGISYEQYF. The CDR3 DNA reads TGCAGTGCAGAGGGTATCTCCTACGAGCAGTACTTC.